A single sample is the source of the 11 T cell receptor beta chains below, sequenced in a study of blood T cell repertoires in COVID-19. Profiling relied on immunoSEQ multiplex PCR, and the TCRdb table lists in-frame clones only, not all of them. The sample carries a few hundred thousand clones, around nine tenths recorded once. Source material: PBMCs or T cells enriched from blood (not recorded which). The source of these receptors is a man aged 30-40 years who had recovered from COVID-19.

V is TRBV10-3 and J is TRBJ2-3, with D perhaps TRBD2 (5 bases). Germline values: CDR1 ENHRY, CDR2 SYGVKD. The CDR3 is 17 residues long. Trimming left V 3 bases short and J 0 bases short, with 16 bases between. The CDR3 loop reads CAISEAKRTYSTDTQYF. DNA for the CDR3: TGTGCCATCAGTGAAGCGAAGCGGACTTATAGCACAGATACGCAGTATTTT.

This clone was detected only once. This chain uses TRBV5-1 with TRBJ1-1, with no clear D. Trimming shortened V by 1 base and J by 3 bases, and 7 bases separated the two germline ends. Germline lookup yields CDR1 SGHRS and CDR2 YFSETQ. CDR3 size: 13 residues. CDR3 bases: TGCGCCAGCAGCTTGAGCGAACACACTGAAGCTTTCTTT. Translating gives CASSLSEHTEAFF. Filled out from reference TRBV5-1 and TRBJ1-1, the complete variable domain reads KAGVTQTPRYLIKTRGQQVTLSCSPISGHRSVSWYQQTPGQGLQFLFEYFSETQRNKGNFPGRFSGRQFSNSRSEMNVSTLELGDSALYLCASSLSEHTEAFFGQGTRLTVV.

This chain links TRBV6-1 with TRBJ1-3; no definite D call. There are 15 residues in the CDR3. V shed 3 bases and J shed 0 bases, with 9 bases lying between them. The germline CDR1 and CDR2 sequences are MNHNS and SASEGT. CDR3 DNA sequence: TGTGCCAGCAGTGAGGGCCCCCACTCTGGAAACACCATATATTTT. It yields the protein CASSEGPHSGNTIYF.

Concerning this clone: At one boundary the junction diverges from the germline segment, which might be a read error. The gene calls are TRBV30 and TRBJ1-2; tentatively, D is TRBD1 (5 bases). CDR1 is GTSNPN and CDR2 is SVGIG in the germline V gene (reference sequence). The CDR3 covers 12 residues. CDR3 sequence reads: CAWTGYNDGYTF. CDR3 in DNA: TGTGCCTGGACAGGGTATAACGATGGCTACACCTTC.

This clone was seen a single time. The V gene is TRBV2, the J gene TRBJ1-5; the match to TRBD1 covers 10 bases. V shed 8 bases and J 8 bases; nucleotides not matched to a gene: 6. This CDR3 region has 13 residues. Germline V CDR1 and CDR2: SNHLY, FYNNEI. This CDR3 is CASSRDRGEPQHF. In DNA, the CDR3 is TGTGCCAGCTCCCGGGACAGGGGTGAGCCCCAGCATTTT.

DNA for the CDR3: TGTGCCAGCAGTCCTGGACAGGGGGCGAGGTACGAGCAGTACTTC. It specifies CASSPGQGARYEQYF. This chain uses TRBV6-7 with TRBJ2-7, with TRBD1 matching 11 bases. TRBV6-7 belongs to the ORF category, with a function that is uncertain. The V and J ends lost 5 bases and 4 bases, in that order; junction bases with no gene match: 7. The CDR3 is 15 amino acids.

The V call is TRBV27, the J call TRBJ2-3, with D maybe TRBD1 (6 bases). Between the trimmed V and J ends, which lost 0 bases and 5 bases, there was a span of 9 bases. The CDR3 contains 14 residues. The germline CDR1 and CDR2 sequences are MNHEY and SMNVEV (reference sequence). Here the CDR3 DNA reads TGTGCCAGCAGTTTATCGTGGGGGCTAGATACGCAGTATTTT. Translating gives CASSLSWGLDTQYF.

Comments on this clone: Other DNA variants within this sample encode the same CDR3. The V and J genes are TRBV5-1 and TRBJ2-7, with 8 bases fitting TRBD1. This CDR3 is 14 amino acids long. The germline V gene encodes CDR1 SGHRS and CDR2 YFSETQ. J was trimmed by 3 bases and V by 4 bases; bases with no gene match: 6. CDR3 sequence: CASSPTTGGYEQYF. The CDR3 nucleotides are TGCGCCAGCAGCCCCACCACAGGGGGCTACGAGCAGTACTTC.

J is TRBJ1-2 and V is TRBV19; 8 nucleotides match TRBD1. J gave up 4 bases and V 3 bases, and 1 base lay outside the gene matches. CDR1 and CDR2 from the germline V gene are LNHDA and SQIVND (reference sequence). The CDR3 sequence is 13 residues long. CDR3 loop: CASSMDRVYGYTF. The CDR3 DNA is TGTGCCAGTAGTATGGACAGGGTCTATGGCTACACCTTC.

The CDR3 nucleotides read TGTGCCAGCACCCCCAATCGGGGGGACCAACCTTACGAGCAGTACTTC. This gives the protein CASTPNRGDQPYEQYF. V gene TRBV3-1 (or the pseudogene TRBV3-2) combines with J gene TRBJ2-7, with 7 nucleotides matching TRBD2. The trim removed 7 bases at V and 4 bases at J, leaving 16 bases unmatched. The CDR3 spans 16 residues. Germline CDR1 and CDR2: LGHDT and YNNKEL (reference sequence).

The V call is TRBV10-3, the J call TRBJ1-5, with no clear D. Per the germline V gene, CDR1 is ENHRY and CDR2 is SYGVKD. The CDR3 loop spans 15 amino acids. Trimming removed 0 bases from V and 2 bases from J, with 8 bases in between. CDR3 bases: TGTGCCATCAGTGAGTCGGTAGCAGGCAATCAGCCCCAGCATTTT. Its translation is CAISESVAGNQPQHF.